This TCR beta chain comes out of a study of shared clonotypes between healthy human individuals. Study-wide background: CD4 naive cells filled three plates per donor, CD4 memory three, CD8 naive two and CD8 memory one.

Germline trimming cut 5 bases from V and 4 bases from J; bases unmatched to any gene: 7. The length of the CDR3 is 16 residues. The germline V gene encodes CDR1 SEHNR and CDR2 FQNEAQ (reference sequence). Turning to this clone: Its antigen is undetermined.

All donors were Caucasian adults living in Nashville, Tennessee. Some 30,000 T cell genomes, or approximately 200 ng DNA, went into the sorted-subset replicate PCRs. Libraries were prepared by immunoSEQ multiplex PCR; TCRdb keeps only in-frame clonotypes and omits some of them. The sample has some 2.3 million clones, more than 80% seen once. Points from the study as a whole: The represented genetic and exposure-history diversity was limited by the small number of donors.

The receptor was derived from a man between 18 and 35 years old in good health. Some clones in this sample may be carry-over from other donors' samples. The chain links TRBV7-9 to TRBJ2-3; 12 bases line up with TRBD1. Material: naive CD4+ T cells from PBMCs. The subset is: CD45RA+ positively selected. This CDR3 reads CASSKPGQGAPDTQYF. As DNA, the CDR3 is TGTGCCAGCAGCAAACCGGGACAGGGGGCCCCAGATACGCAGTATTTT.